What follows are 10 T cell receptor beta chains derived from one specimen sequenced in a study of cytomegalovirus exposure and HLA in healthy donors. PCR primers comprised 60 Vbeta and 13 Jbeta primers. Generated by immunoSEQ multiplex PCR, the TCRdb table keeps only in-frame clones and is missing some. The table shows about 130,000 clones, with around four fifths occurring only once. Material for sequencing was PBMCs. Receptors were obtained from a boy between 2 and 10 years old in good health and CMV-seronegative.

V gene TRBV18 combines with J gene TRBJ2-6; 9 bases are shared with TRBD2. Germline V gives CDR1 KGHSH, CDR2 LQKENI. V lost 3 bases, J lost 0 bases, and 6 bases stayed unmatched. There are 18 residues in the CDR3. The CDR3 DNA reads as TGTGCCAGCTCACCGAAGCGGGGGGCCCACTCTGGGGCCAACGTCCTGACTTTC. This translates into CASSPKRGAHSGANVLTF.

This chain connects TRBV2 to TRBJ2-3; a possible D gene is TRBD2 (6 bases). In germline, CDR1 is SNHLY, CDR2 FYNNEI. CDR3 size: 16 residues. V was pared by 10 bases and J by 0 bases, with 20 bases between. CDR3 nucleotides: TGTGCCACTCAATTTGGGGCGGGAACTAGCACAGATACGCAGTATTTT. Translated, it gives CATQFGAGTSTDTQYF.

This rearrangement joins TRBV7-9 to TRBJ1-2; 7 bases fit TRBD1. Germline-derived CDR1 and CDR2 are SEHNR and FQNEAQ (reference sequence). The junction had 11 bases not matched to a gene; V was cut back by 5 bases and J by 5 bases. This CDR3 region has 15 residues. The CDR3 region is CASSPTDRDLYGYTF. In DNA, the CDR3 is TGTGCCAGCAGCCCGACCGACAGGGACCTATATGGCTACACCTTC.

The rearrangement uses TRBV29-1 and TRBJ2-1; D call uncertain. Trimming removed 7 bases from V and 6 bases from J, with 13 bases in between. Per germline, CDR1 SQVTM and CDR2 ANQGSEA. The CDR3 is 12 residues long. The CDR3 sequence is CSGHRVSNEQFF. The CDR3 coding sequence is TGCAGCGGTCACCGGGTCTCCAATGAGCAGTTCTTC.

This clone came up a few times. The chain links TRBV5-1 to TRBJ1-2, with 10 positions matching TRBD1. CDR1 and CDR2 from the germline V gene are SGHRS and YFSETQ. Trimming at V came to 0 bases and at J to 8 bases, leaving 4 bases not matched to a gene. This CDR3 is built from 14 residues. The CDR3 nucleotides read TGCGCCAGCAGCTTGGAGGGACAGGGGAACGGCTACACCTTC. Its translation is CASSLEGQGNGYTF.

The rearrangement joins TRBV7-9 to TRBJ1-1; perhaps TRBD1 as D (6 bases). Germline loops: CDR1 SEHNR, CDR2 FQNEAQ (reference sequence). V was cut by 0 bases and J by 5 bases, with 13 bases left in between. The CDR3 spans 15 residues. The CDR3 DNA follows: TGTGCCAGCAGCTTAGCGGGGGCCTGGGGGACTGAAGCTTTCTTT. Translated, it gives CASSLAGAWGTEAFF.

The table lists this clone with a few counts. For the CDR3, the DNA is TGTGCCTGGATTCCCATAAAGGCAGGCTACACTGAAGCTTTCTTT. It codes for CAWIPIKAGYTEAFF. The rearrangement uses TRBV30 and TRBJ1-1; D call uncertain. Germline lookup yields CDR1 GTSNPN and CDR2 SVGIG (reference sequence). This CDR3 spans 15 amino acids. Trimming pared 4 bases from V and 3 bases from J, leaving 18 bases between.

This clone has a handful of counts. CDR3 sequence (DNA): TGTGCCAGCAGCCCCCCAGGAGGGTATGGGGAGCTGTTTTTT. The encoded protein is CASSPPGGYGELFF. The genes are TRBV2 and TRBJ2-2, with D possibly TRBD2 on 6 matching bases. The length of the CDR3 is 14 residues. Germline V gives CDR1 SNHLY, CDR2 FYNNEI. Deletions cut 6 bases from V and 8 bases from J, with 16 bases between. Full variable domain (missing parts from reference TRBV2 and TRBJ2-2): EPEVTQTPSHQVTQMGQEVILRCVPISNHLYFYWYRQILGQKVEFLVSFYNNEISEKSEIFDDQFSVERPDGSNFTLKIRSTKLEDSAMYFCASSPPGGYGELFFGEGSRLTVL.

This rearrangement joins TRBV7-3 to TRBJ2-1; D not certain. The V end lost 0 bases, the J end lost 6 bases, and 9 bases lay between the germline ends. CDR1 SGHTA and CDR2 FQGTGA come from the germline V gene. This CDR3 region has 14 residues. In DNA, the CDR3 is TGTGCCAGCAGCTTAACAGTACGGTCCAATGAGCAGTTCTTC. As protein: CASSLTVRSNEQFF.

This chain connects TRBV5-1 to TRBJ2-5; 8 bases fit TRBD2. The V gene's germline CDR1 is SGHRS and CDR2 YFSETQ. Trimming cost V 1 base and J 5 bases; bases outside gene matches: 7. The CDR3 loop spans 15 amino acids. CDR3 sequence (DNA): TGCGCCAGCAGCTTGATGGCCGGGACTAGGGAGACCCAGTACTTC. Its translation is CASSLMAGTRETQYF.